A single sample gave rise to the 13 T cell receptor beta chains below, sequenced in a study of T cell changes during pregnancy in multiple sclerosis. The assay was immunoSEQ multiplex PCR, and TCRdb's table has in-frame clones only and misses some. The data show 50,000 to 60,000 clones, with 85% to 95% seen just once and 0.25% to 0.3% held by the top ten. The sequencing used CD4+ T cells from peripheral blood mononuclear cells, collected in the second trimester of pregnancy. Receptors were obtained from a female donor with multiple sclerosis, enrolled in a pregnancy study.

This chain links TRBV30 with TRBJ2-2; tentatively, D is TRBD2 (6 bases). The CDR3 is made up of 17 amino acids. The V end lost 0 bases, the J end lost 7 bases, and 21 bases lay between the germline ends. CDR1 is GTSNPN and CDR2 is SVGIG in the germline V gene (reference sequence). Here the CDR3 reads CAWSVDPAGGEIGELFF. Written as DNA, the CDR3 is TGTGCCTGGAGTGTAGATCCGGCCGGCGGGGAGATCGGGGAGCTGTTTTTT.

The chain couples TRBV2 to TRBJ1-5, with D uncertain. The CDR3 length is 14 residues. The V gene's germline CDR1 is SNHLY and CDR2 FYNNEI. The V and J ends lost 5 bases and 0 bases respectively, with 8 bases between them. The CDR3 DNA is TGTGCCAGCAGTTTACTTCTTAGCAATCAGCCCCAGCATTTT. Translation gives CASSLLLSNQPQHF.

The chain combines TRBV10-3 with TRBJ2-1, with TRBD1 identical over 8 bases. Losses at the gene ends were 3 bases for V and 5 bases for J; bases not matched to a gene: 12. The CDR3 is made up of 17 amino acids. Germline V CDR1 and CDR2: ENHRY, SYGVKD. CDR3 DNA: TGTGCCATCAGTGATCGACGGACAGGGAGGAAAGACAATGAGCAGTTCTTC. It specifies CAISDRRTGRKDNEQFF.

The chain uses TRBV19 and TRBJ1-1; 9 bases map to TRBD1. The CDR3 loop spans 17 amino acids. Germline CDR1 LNHDA, CDR2 SQIVND (reference sequence). V shed 3 bases, J shed 2 bases, and the junction held 10 bases outside the gene matches. The CDR3 DNA reads as TGTGCCAGTAGTATGAGCACAGGGGGCTCTTACAACACTGAAGCTTTCTTT. This translates into CASSMSTGGSYNTEAFF.

This chain uses TRBV10-1 with TRBJ1-3, with D unclear. CDR3 length: 13 amino acids. Germline V lookup: CDR1 WNHNN, CDR2 SYGVQD (reference sequence). The germline V and J ends were trimmed by 3 bases and 3 bases, with 6 bases remaining between them. DNA for the CDR3: TGCGCCAGCAGTGACCTACGTGGAAACACCATATATTTT. Protein product: CASSDLRGNTIYF.

CDR3 protein: CASSFRGGGYEQYF. DNA of the CDR3: TGTGCCAGCAGCTTCCGAGGAGGCGGTTACGAGCAGTACTTC. This chain joins TRBV13 and TRBJ2-7; weak D call: TRBD2 (5 bases). The CDR3 spans 14 residues. The germline CDR1 and CDR2 sequences are PRHDT and FYEKMQ (reference sequence). Trimming left V 3 bases short and J 4 bases short, with 13 bases between.

The chain combines TRBV20-1 with TRBJ2-3; maybe TRBD2 (5 bases). The length of the CDR3 is 11 residues. V lost 5 bases to trimming and J lost 4 bases, with 7 bases between them. The V gene's germline CDR1 is DFQATT and CDR2 SNEGSKA (reference sequence). In nucleotides, the CDR3 is TGCAGTGCTCGGACTTCAGATACGCAGTATTTT. It yields the protein CSARTSDTQYF.

This sequence joins TRBV7-3 and TRBJ1-1, with TRBD1 as a possible D gene (5 bases). CDR1 SGHTA and CDR2 FQGTGA come from the germline V gene. The V end lost 3 bases, the J end lost 7 bases, and 9 bases lay between the germline ends. The CDR3 loop spans 12 amino acids. CDR3 nucleotides: TGTGCCAGCAGCTTCGGGGGATTTGAAGCTTTCTTT. This sequence encodes CASSFGGFEAFF.

This chain joins TRBV2 and TRBJ2-2; D perhaps matches TRBD2 (6 bases). Between the trimmed V and J ends, which lost 4 bases and 5 bases, there was a span of 11 bases. The CDR3 is made up of 14 amino acids. Per the germline V gene, CDR1 is SNHLY and CDR2 is FYNNEI. The DNA for the CDR3 is TGTGCCAGCAGTGTACTAGGGACTACCGGGGAGCTGTTTTTT. Its translation is CASSVLGTTGELFF.

V is TRBV6-5 and J is TRBJ2-1; 10 bases match TRBD2. This CDR3 is built from 14 residues. Germline loops: CDR1 MNHEY, CDR2 SVGAGI. J gave up 4 bases and V 4 bases, and 1 base lay outside the gene matches. The DNA for the CDR3 is TGTGCCAGCAGTTTAGCGGGGGGATACAATGAGCAGTTCTTC. Its protein is CASSLAGGYNEQFF.

This sequence joins TRBV5-1 and TRBJ1-2; 8 positions match TRBD1. V shed 0 bases and J 6 bases; nucleotides not matched to a gene: 10. The CDR3 spans 16 residues. The germline V gene has CDR1 SGHRS and CDR2 YFSETQ. The CDR3 here is CASSLEFQGANDGYTF. CDR3 in DNA: TGCGCCAGCAGCTTGGAATTCCAGGGGGCGAATGATGGCTACACCTTC.

The gene calls are TRBV2 and TRBJ1-2, with 9 bases identical to TRBD1. This CDR3 is built from 13 residues. In germline, CDR1 is SNHLY, CDR2 FYNNEI. Trimming cost V 7 bases and J 5 bases; bases outside gene matches: 5. CDR3 sequence reads: CASIRDRDYGYTF. The CDR3 DNA reads as TGTGCCAGCATACGGGACAGGGATTATGGCTACACCTTC. The variable domain in full, with the rest retrieved from reference TRBV2 and TRBJ1-2, is EPEVTQTPSHQVTQMGQEVILRCVPISNHLYFYWYRQILGQKVEFLVSFYNNEISEKSEIFDDQFSVERPDGSNFTLKIRSTKLEDSAMYFCASIRDRDYGYTFGSGTRLTVV.

J is TRBJ2-5 and V is TRBV7-9, with a tentative D call TRBD2 (5 bases). The CDR3 is made up of 17 amino acids. Germline values: CDR1 SEHNR, CDR2 FQNEAQ (reference sequence). V was shortened by 1 base and J by 4 bases, with 19 bases between the two germline ends. The CDR3 reads CASSLVAGRGRGETQYF. DNA of the CDR3: TGTGCCAGCAGCTTAGTTGCTGGTCGGGGTCGGGGAGAGACCCAGTACTTC. Looking up the rest from reference TRBV7-9 and TRBJ2-5 gives the full variable domain: DTGVSQNPRHKITKRGQNVTFRCDPISEHNRLYWYRQTLGQGPEFLTYFQNEAQLEKSRLLSDRFSAERPKGSFSTLEIQRTEQGDSAMYLCASSLVAGRGRGETQYFGPGTRLLVL.